The 11 T cell receptor beta chains reported below all come from one sample, sequenced in a study of CD8+ T cells in alopecia areata. cDNA prepared by RNA extraction and subsequent reverse transcription served as the template for sequencing. Some clones are missing from TCRdb's copy, which holds only in-frame ones; the method was immunoSEQ multiplex PCR. The top ten hold less than 5.5% of the sample, which has some 120,000 clones, approximately 53% seen once. This material consisted of CD4+ T cells sorted from blood, taken at week 0. Receptors were obtained from a human donor with alopecia areata.

V and J are TRBV29-1 and TRBJ2-7; the D is unclear. The CDR3 sequence is 11 residues long. Germline V gene lookup returns CDR1 SQVTM and CDR2 ANQGSEA. The germline V and J ends were trimmed by 2 bases and 4 bases, with 6 bases remaining between them. The DNA for the CDR3 is TGCAGCGTTGAAATTAGGTACGAGCAGTACTTC. It specifies CSVEIRYEQYF.

V and J are TRBV19 and TRBJ1-1; TRBD1 might be the D (5 bases). Germline V gene sequence: CDR1 LNHDA, CDR2 SQIVND (reference sequence). V lost 3 bases to trimming and J lost 2 bases, with 16 bases between them. This CDR3 region has 16 residues. The CDR3 nucleotides read TGTGCCAGTAGTATTTTAGTGTTCCGGGACAACACTGAAGCTTTCTTT. Protein product: CASSILVFRDNTEAFF. Filled out from reference TRBV19 and TRBJ1-1, the complete variable domain reads DGGITQSPKYLFRKEGQNVTLSCEQNLNHDAMYWYRQDPGQGLRLIYYSQIVNDFQKGDIAEGYSVSREKKESFPLTVTSAQKNPTAFYLCASSILVFRDNTEAFFGQGTRLTVV.

The chain couples TRBV7-9 to TRBJ2-7, with D possibly TRBD2 on 7 matching bases. The CDR3 is 14 residues long. The germline CDR1 and CDR2 sequences are SEHNR and FQNEAQ (reference sequence). Trimming stripped 2 bases from V and 3 bases from J, with 11 bases between. The CDR3 protein is CASSLWGGGYEQYF. Here the CDR3 DNA reads TGTGCCAGCAGCTTATGGGGGGGCGGCTACGAGCAGTACTTC.

This clone has only one observation. The chain links TRBV10-3 to TRBJ1-1, with TRBD1 as a possible D gene (5 bases). Per germline, CDR1 ENHRY and CDR2 SYGVKD. The CDR3 length is 17 residues. V was trimmed by 1 base and J by 1 base, leaving 16 bases between them. Written as DNA, the CDR3 is TGTGCCATCAGTGAGTGGAAGGGGTTGCCTAAGAACACTGAAGCTTTCTTT. This codes for CAISEWKGLPKNTEAFF.

The chain employs TRBV27 and TRBJ2-1; TRBD2 is a possible D gene (6 bases). The V end lost 5 bases, the J end lost 9 bases, and 17 bases lay between the germline ends. CDR1 MNHEY and CDR2 SMNVEV come from the germline V gene (reference sequence). The CDR3 consists of 14 residues. The CDR3: CASSTGLLSVEQFF. CDR3 bases: TGTGCCAGCAGTACGGGACTGTTGAGTGTTGAGCAGTTCTTC.

The J gene is TRBJ2-1, the V gene TRBV7-9; a weak D match, TRBD2 (5 bases). The CDR3 has 15 amino acids. Germline CDR1 reads SEHNR; CDR2 reads FQNEAQ (reference sequence). V lost 2 bases and J 3 bases, leaving 11 bases between the germline ends. CDR3 in DNA: TGTGCCAGCAGCTTACCGTTACGGGGCTACAATGAGCAGTTCTTC. It is translated as CASSLPLRGYNEQFF.

V gene TRBV4-3 combines with J gene TRBJ2-1, with 10 nucleotides matching TRBD2. Looked up from germline, CDR1 is LGHNA and CDR2 is YSLEER. The CDR3 covers 17 residues. V trimming: 0 bases; J trimming: 5 bases; junction bases outside the gene matches: 7. CDR3 bases: TGCGCCAGCAGCCAAGATCCTAGCGGGAGTATCCACAATGAGCAGTTCTTC. Amino acid sequence: CASSQDPSGSIHNEQFF.

This sequence joins TRBV7-2 and TRBJ2-3; a weak D match, TRBD1 (5 bases). Deletions cut 6 bases from V and 0 bases from J, with 13 bases between. The CDR3 loop spans 15 amino acids. From germline, CDR1 is SGHTA and CDR2 FQGNSA. The DNA of the CDR3 is TGTGCCAGCAGTTTACGAGACAGCAGCACAGATACGCAGTATTTT. Encoded protein: CASSLRDSSTDTQYF.

V is TRBV5-1 and J is TRBJ1-2; D remains unclear. This CDR3 is built from 13 residues. The V end was cut by 3 bases, the J end by 4 bases, with 10 bases between. Per germline, CDR1 SGHRS and CDR2 YFSETQ. DNA for the CDR3: TGCGCCAGCAGCTCCCGACGGGGCTATGGCTACACCTTC. Translation: CASSSRRGYGYTF.

This clone occurred a few times. As DNA, the CDR3 is TGTGCCAGCAGTGAAGGCACAGTTTCATCCTATGGCTACACCTTC. Translation gives CASSEGTVSSYGYTF. This rearrangement joins TRBV2 to TRBJ1-2; D gene ambiguous. V lost 1 base, J lost 4 bases, and 13 bases lay in between. This CDR3 has 15 residues. From germline, CDR1 is SNHLY and CDR2 FYNNEI.

In regard to this clone: Within the sample, other DNA sequences also encode this same CDR3. V usage is TRBV10-3 and J usage is TRBJ2-5, with 9 bases aligning to TRBD1. V trimming: 6 bases; J trimming: 1 base; junction bases outside the gene matches: 3. CDR1 and CDR2 (germline): ENHRY, SYGVKD. This CDR3 spans 14 amino acids. CDR3 protein: CAISWTGAQETQYF. The CDR3 DNA reads as TGTGCCATCAGCTGGACAGGGGCCCAAGAGACCCAGTACTTC.